The present entry profiles one T cell receptor beta chain with its context. The clone's antigen remains unknown. The record has no base qualities; no much larger clone is one base away. Libraries were constructed by the immunoSEQ multiplex PCR assay. The immuneACCESS repertoire file appears here via TCRdb, limited to in-frame rearrangements. These files lack a portion of the clones; in checked studies, under half of the deficit traces to unresolved V genes, and the cause of the others is not known. This sample gives over 75,000 clones in total; about 97% of them show up just once. The ten largest make up approximately 0.18% of the sample. These data come from a study of technical replicates of blood from a handful of donors (dated by TCRdb to about 2017). The sequence was obtained from a human donor in good health. Sequenced material: T cells isolated from PBMCs.

The DNA reads as follows: TGTGCCAGCAGCCCCCCCATCCAGCAGTACTTC. The translation is CASSPPIQQYF. The receptor chain draws on TRBV14 and TRBJ2-7, with no confident D gene call. Deletion took 4 bases off V and 8 bases off J, with a span of 9 bases between the germline ends. From the germline V gene, CDR1 is SGHDN and CDR2 is FVKESK. The CDR3 starts with the cysteine, ends with the phenylalanine, and has 11 residues. This entry keeps only the CDR3 DNA: 33 bases, framed from base 1.